This T cell receptor beta chain was recovered during a study of blood T cell repertoires in COVID-19. The protocol was immunoSEQ multiplex PCR, while the TCRdb copy is restricted to in-frame clones and leaves out a portion. The sample lists under 170,000 clones; 86% were seen once. The CDR3 spans 13 residues. Germline assignment: CDR1 MDHEN and CDR2 SYDVKM. V shed 2 bases and J shed 6 bases, with 7 bases lying between them. The receptor was isolated from a man between 70 and 80 years old with acute or convalescent COVID-19. Sequenced sample: peripheral blood. The chain couples TRBV28 to TRBJ2-2; a weak D match, TRBD2 (5 bases). The chain's CDR3 is CASSLRGPGELFF. In DNA, the CDR3 is TGTGCCAGCAGTTTACGGGGTCCCGGGGAGCTGTTTTTT.